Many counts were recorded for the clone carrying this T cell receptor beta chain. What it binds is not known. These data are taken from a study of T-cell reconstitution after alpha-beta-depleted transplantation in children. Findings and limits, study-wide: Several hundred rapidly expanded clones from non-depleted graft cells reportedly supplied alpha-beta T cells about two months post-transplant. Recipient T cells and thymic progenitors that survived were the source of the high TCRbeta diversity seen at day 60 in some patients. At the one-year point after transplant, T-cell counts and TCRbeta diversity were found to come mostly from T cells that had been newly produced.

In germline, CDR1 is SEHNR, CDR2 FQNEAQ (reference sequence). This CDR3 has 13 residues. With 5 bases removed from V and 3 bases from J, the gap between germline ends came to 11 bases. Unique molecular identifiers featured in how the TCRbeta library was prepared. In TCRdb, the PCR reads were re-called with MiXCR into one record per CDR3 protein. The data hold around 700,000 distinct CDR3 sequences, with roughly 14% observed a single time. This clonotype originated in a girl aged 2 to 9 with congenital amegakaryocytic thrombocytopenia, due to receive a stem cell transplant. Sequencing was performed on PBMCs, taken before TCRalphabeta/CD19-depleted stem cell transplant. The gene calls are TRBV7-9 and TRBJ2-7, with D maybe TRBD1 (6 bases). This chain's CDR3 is CASSPKQGYEQYF. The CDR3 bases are TGTGCCAGCAGCCCTAAACAGGGCTACGAGCAGTACTTC.